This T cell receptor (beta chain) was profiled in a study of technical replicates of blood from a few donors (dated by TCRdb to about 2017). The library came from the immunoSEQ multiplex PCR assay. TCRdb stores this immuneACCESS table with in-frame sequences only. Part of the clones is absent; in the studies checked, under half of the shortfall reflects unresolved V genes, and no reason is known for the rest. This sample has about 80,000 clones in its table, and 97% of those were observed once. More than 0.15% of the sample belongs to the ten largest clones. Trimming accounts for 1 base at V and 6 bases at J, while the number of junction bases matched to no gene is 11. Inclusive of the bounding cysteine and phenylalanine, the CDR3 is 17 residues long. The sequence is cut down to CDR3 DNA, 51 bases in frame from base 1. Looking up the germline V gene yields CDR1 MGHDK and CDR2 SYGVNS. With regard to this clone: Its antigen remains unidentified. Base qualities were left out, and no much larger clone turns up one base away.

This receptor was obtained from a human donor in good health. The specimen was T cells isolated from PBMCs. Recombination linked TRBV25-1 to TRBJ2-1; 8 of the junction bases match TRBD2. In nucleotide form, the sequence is TGTGCCAGCAGTGAATGGGAGTCTAGCGGGCTCCCCAATGAGCAGTTCTTC. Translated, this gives CASSEWESSGLPNEQFF. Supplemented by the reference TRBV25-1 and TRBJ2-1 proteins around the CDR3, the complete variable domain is EADIYQTPRYLVIGTGKKITLECSQTMGHDKMYWYQQDPGMELHLIHYSYGVNSTEKGDLSSESTVSRIRTEHFPLTLESARPSHTSQYLCASSEWESSGLPNEQFFGPGTRLTVL.